This is a list of T cell receptor beta chains from one sample in a study of OX40 agonist ivuxolimab in advanced cancers. Using immunoSEQ multiplex PCR, the repertoire was profiled, and TCRdb retains in-frame clones only, with some absent. The sample shows about 44,000 clones, around 90% of them seen only once. The sequencing used CD4+ or CD8+ T cells sorted from blood, collected in a trial of the OX40 agonist ivuxolimab. The source of these receptors is an adult with an advanced solid tumor such as melanoma, head and neck, liver or kidney cancer. The conserved cysteine and the conserved F or W are not part of the CDR3 here.

>TRBV14
ASSQVTGGNTIY
>TRBV28
ASSLSQYNEQF
>TRBV10-3
AISETSGGRSYNEQF
>TRBV28
ASIQGTPYLYGYT
>TRBV4-3
ASGSYNEQF
>TRBV5-4
ASSLQGARGYT
>TRBV7-9
ASSVEGQEDEQY
>TRBV5-4
ASSEYREAGQPQH
>TRBV11-3
ASSLEGRSDTQY
>TRBV7-2
ASSLAGTGLQNIQY
>TRBV2
ASTGYGYT
>TRBV7-6
ASSGAGGGQPQH
>TRBV13
ASSLVSGTEAF
>TRBV19
ASFSPIAGGDTGELF
>TRBV4-3
ASSQDLTWDTLTDTQY
>TRBV6-6
ASSPAPRGDIQY
>TRBV6-4
ASSATVETGPIYGYT
>TRBV30
AAWGTAYT
>TRBV7-2
ASSLTSLGHNNQPQH
>TRBV28
ASSLAGVEETQY
>TRBV7-9
ASSHKGFVGKLF
>TRBV4-1
ASSQNPGQGYEQY
>TRBV6-1
ASSETRAGNYQETQY
>TRBV11-2
ASSLNPQTGLIHNEQF
>TRBV10-1
ASSEAGGTEAF
>TRBV6-5
ASSYGQSNTEAF
>TRBV28
ASSLLEETQY
>TRBV13
ASSFPSGSSYNEQF
>TRBV7-6
ASSLGLGTEHSGNTIY
>TRBV10-3
AISELARATGELF
>TRBV27
ASSWGGPTDTQY
>TRBV28
ASSLGTGPYEQY
>TRBV10-3
AISEDRQETQY
>TRBV7-9
ASSLGLVGKQY
>TRBV13
ASSLAGHANEKLF
>TRBV4-1
ASSQEATGRINGELF
>TRBV6-5
ASSTADRNNSPLH
>TRBV6-5
ASSLSTGGNQPQH
>TRBV9
ASSVRSGAAHTEAF
>TRBV27
ATFGVDYGYT
>TRBV7-6
ASSLARGEETQY
>TRBV7-9
ASSLGGVGYGYT
>TRBV5-6
ASSFTGNTIY
>TRBV27
ASSSLGETQY
>TRBV19
ASSIPTYLGDRDTQY